This record covers a single T cell receptor beta chain. What antigen it recognizes has not been identified. Base qualities were left out, and no much larger clone turns up one base away. This record comes from a study of graft-versus-host responses after intestinal transplantation (dated by TCRdb to 2020 to 2022). Regarding the research as a whole: The transplants that recipients received were multivisceral, liver-intestinal, or isolated intestinal. Donor T cell macrochimerism was defined as a peak of at least 4% donor T cells among recipient peripheral blood mononuclear cells. The cohort enrolled some 23 intestinal transplant recipients including one retransplant, and a few patients lacking pretransplant specimens were excluded. Alloreactive clones were identified by sequencing pre-transplant mixed lymphocyte reaction products and comparing these products with unstimulated pre-transplant donor and recipient T cells. Every recipient was given anti-thymocyte globulin induction, followed by 2 to 4 years of maintenance tacrolimus and steroids. Graft-versus-host and host-versus-graft alloreactive T cell clones were tracked in the graft, circulation and bone marrow after intestinal transplantation using bulk TCR-beta CDR3 sequencing. Rather than going through the commercial service, samples from a few later patients were sequenced in-house on an Illumina MiSeq and processed with MiXCR.

As encoded in the germline V gene, CDR1 is WSHSY while CDR2 is SAAADI. At the junction V is shortened by 2 bases and J by 3 bases; bases outside the gene matches: 3. The CDR3 measures 15 amino acids from cysteine to phenylalanine. The kept DNA is CDR3 alone, 45 bases in frame from the first base. Receptor amplification or capture employed the immunoSEQ multiplex PCR assay. For most patients, genomic DNA was isolated using the Qiagen DNeasy Blood and Tissue Kit and was shipped frozen to Adaptive Biotechnologies for TCR sequencing. For most patients, high-throughput TCR-beta CDR3 sequencing of genomic DNA was performed by Adaptive Biotechnologies. The authors' pipeline ran thus. TCR sequencing data were retrieved from Adaptive's ImmunoSEQ software for around 18 patients, whereas a few other patients were processed with MiXCR and VDJtools. To correct CD4 versus CD8 sorting errors, sequences present in both subsets at a frequency ratio below 5:1 were removed. CDR3 nucleotide sequences shared by donor and recipient were removed because the origin of these sequences could not be assigned. At least 2-fold expansion over unstimulated cells and a minimum CFSE-low frequency of 0.002% (template counts) or 0.001% (read counts) were required for clones to be classified as alloreactive. Clones were considered mappable if detected in sequenced pre-transplant spleen, lymph node, or MLR CFSE-low populations of the donor or recipient. Cumulative frequency of alloreactive clones was calculated as a percentage of all sequences weighted by copy number. TCRdb's version of the immuneACCESS table is confined to in-frame rearrangements and falls short of the full clone set. An unresolved V gene accounts for under half of the shortfall where checked; the remainder is of unknown origin. The V and J calls and clone size come from that table; D and trimming were worked out from the DNA. This sample is represented by 130,000 or so clones; just over 90% of them were singletons. Over 0.15% of the sample comes from the top ten.

The sample's time point label, in plain terms: cells obtained before transplantation from donor or recipient. CD3+CD4+ and CD3+CD8+ populations were FACS-sorted from unstimulated pre-transplant donor and recipient cells taken from spleen or lymph nodes. Summary of the overall study and its limitations: The relatively low number and heterogeneity of intestinal transplant patients limited the conclusions. GvH clones were detected in recipient bone marrow, and some of these GvH clones were observed earlier in ileal mucosa or blood, consistent with an intestinal mucosal origin. Early after transplant, peak levels of circulating GvH clones were associated with declines in HvG clones. In patients with donor T cell macrochimerism, the allografts had high GvH to HvG T cell clonal ratios.

The input for sequencing was unstimulated CD4+ T cells sorted from spleen or lymph node cells, taken before intestinal transplant. The clonotype originates from a human donor who received an intestinal transplant. In this chain, TRBV10-2 is recombined with TRBJ2-5; 10 middle bases align to TRBD1. The DNA sequence is given as TGCGCCAGCAGTGAGAGCGGACAGGGGGAAGAGACCCAGTACTTC. Its amino acids are CASSESGQGEETQYF.